These 15 T cell receptor beta chains share one sample of origin, sequenced in a study of blood T cell repertoires in COVID-19. TCRdb's copy holds only in-frame clones and misses some; the assay was immunoSEQ multiplex PCR. The table has roughly 290,000 clones, 70% to 90% seen once. The sequenced material came from peripheral blood. Receptors were obtained from a woman in her 50s who had recovered from COVID-19.

This chain joins TRBV5-6 and TRBJ2-7; a possible D gene is TRBD1 (6 bases). Looked up from germline, CDR1 is SGHDT and CDR2 is YYEEEE. V was shortened by 4 bases and J by 4 bases, with 21 bases between the two germline ends. The CDR3 has 16 amino acids. In nucleotides, the CDR3 is TGTGCCAGCAGCCCGCACATCGGGACACCTAATTACGAGCAGTACTTC. Translation gives CASSPHIGTPNYEQYF.

The chain combines TRBV5-1 with TRBJ1-6; 7 bases line up with TRBD1. Germline V gives CDR1 SGHRS, CDR2 YFSETQ. V lost 4 bases to trimming and J lost 8 bases; unmatched junction nucleotides: 12. The CDR3 is 16 amino acids. The CDR3: CASSKGQPKTYSPLHF. DNA for the CDR3: TGCGCCAGCAGCAAGGGACAGCCTAAGACCTATTCACCCCTCCACTTT.

This chain connects TRBV5-4 to TRBJ2-3; 8 bases map to TRBD2. The CDR3 runs to 15 residues. The V and J ends lost 7 bases and 4 bases, in that order; junction bases with no gene match: 11. Germline V gene sequence: CDR1 SGHNT, CDR2 YYREEE (reference sequence). The DNA for the CDR3 is TGTGCCAGCCCCGGGAGGGCAGGGATACCAGATACGCAGTATTTT. This encodes CASPGRAGIPDTQYF.

The chain carries TRBV15 and TRBJ1-2; TRBD1 matches 8 bases. Losses at the gene ends were 5 bases for V and 7 bases for J; bases not matched to a gene: 12. The CDR3 has 15 amino acids. Germline CDR1 reads LNHNV; CDR2 reads YYDKDF (reference sequence). CDR3: CATSARQGSPSGYTF. CDR3 in DNA: TGTGCCACCAGCGCAAGACAGGGGTCCCCCAGTGGCTACACCTTC. The whole variable domain, filled in from reference TRBV15 and TRBJ1-2, reads DAMVIQNPRYQVTQFGKPVTLSCSQTLNHNVMYWYQQKSSQAPKLLFHYYDKDFNNEADTPDNFQSRRPNTSFCFLDIRSPGLGDTAMYLCATSARQGSPSGYTFGSGTRLTVV.

The genes are TRBV19 and TRBJ2-5; 10 bases map to TRBD1. Germline V CDR1 and CDR2: LNHDA, SQIVND (reference sequence). There are 15 residues in the CDR3. J was trimmed by 5 bases and V by 6 bases; bases with no gene match: 9. CDR3 loop: CASSLGTGEGETQYF. DNA for the CDR3: TGTGCCAGTAGCCTGGGGACAGGGGAAGGGGAGACCCAGTACTTC.

The genes are TRBV5-1 and TRBJ1-1; D possibly corresponds to TRBD1 (5 bases). CDR3 length: 13 residues. Germline assignment: CDR1 SGHRS and CDR2 YFSETQ. Trimming took off 2 bases at V and 7 bases at J, with 12 bases between the two ends. The CDR3 sequence: CASSLVGRGEAFF. CDR3 bases: TGCGCCAGCAGCTTAGTTGGAAGGGGTGAAGCTTTCTTT.

The V and J genes are TRBV7-9 and TRBJ2-7; 11 nucleotides line up with TRBD2. CDR3 length: 15 amino acids. Germline CDR1 SEHNR, CDR2 FQNEAQ (reference sequence). Losses at the gene ends were 5 bases for V and 5 bases for J; bases not matched to a gene: 8. CDR3 in DNA: TGTGCCAGCAGCATTAGCGGGAGGGCCCAGGACGAGCAGTACTTC. Its translation is CASSISGRAQDEQYF.

The V and J genes are TRBV7-2 and TRBJ1-3, with D maybe TRBD1 (6 bases). Trimming took off 2 bases at V and 2 bases at J, with 7 bases between the two ends. The CDR3 length is 14 residues. Germline loops: CDR1 SGHTA, CDR2 FQGNSA. The DNA for the CDR3 is TGTGCCAGCAGCTTACAGGGGACTGGAAACACCATATATTTT. Translation: CASSLQGTGNTIYF.

The chain joins TRBV28 to TRBJ1-5, with 8 nucleotides matching TRBD1. The CDR3 length is 14 residues. Unmatched junction bases numbered 5, after V lost 7 bases and J lost 3 bases. Per germline, CDR1 MDHEN and CDR2 SYDVKM. In DNA, the CDR3 is TGTGCCAGCACCAGGACAGGGTACAATCAGCCCCAGCATTTT. The encoded protein is CASTRTGYNQPQHF.

The genes are TRBV11-3 and TRBJ2-3, with D tentatively TRBD1 (7 bases). The CDR3 consists of 18 residues. V shed 5 bases and J shed 0 bases, with 21 bases lying between them. Per germline, CDR1 SGHNT and CDR2 YENEEA. The CDR3 nucleotides are TGTGCCAGCAGCCCCGGGGTGGCAGGGGGGCATAGCACAGATACGCAGTATTTT. Residues: CASSPGVAGGHSTDTQYF.

The genes are TRBV29-1 and TRBJ2-1; tentative D call: TRBD2 (5 bases). In germline, CDR1 is SQVTM, CDR2 ANQGSEA. V dropped 4 bases and J dropped 4 bases, with 14 bases sitting between them. This CDR3 has 14 residues. Written as DNA, the CDR3 is TGCAGCGTTGCTGGTGGGAGCTCATACAATGAGCAGTTCTTC. Protein sequence: CSVAGGSSYNEQFF.

The chain links TRBV29-1 to TRBJ2-7; tentatively, D is TRBD2 (5 bases). V was cut by 0 bases and J by 9 bases, with 9 bases left in between. Germline loops: CDR1 SQVTM, CDR2 ANQGSEA. This CDR3 has 11 residues. The CDR3 DNA is TGCAGCGTTGAAGATCCACGGGGGCAGTACTTC. This gives the protein CSVEDPRGQYF.

V usage is TRBV4-3 and J usage is TRBJ2-1; 8 bases are shared with TRBD2. CDR1 LGHNA and CDR2 YSLEER come from the germline V gene. V was pared by 4 bases and J by 0 bases, with 5 bases of the junction left unmatched. The CDR3 runs 16 residues. The CDR3 bases are TGCGCCAGCAGCCCGGGGGGGACTGTCTCCTACAATGAGCAGTTCTTC. Its protein product is CASSPGGTVSYNEQFF.

The chain employs TRBV7-2 and TRBJ2-7; TRBD1 agrees at 7 bases. After removal of 2 bases from V and 2 bases from J, the junction contained 3 bases not matched to a gene. This CDR3 has 14 amino acids. CDR1 and CDR2 (germline): SGHTA, FQGNSA. CDR3: CASSLSTGPYEQYF. Written as DNA, the CDR3 is TGTGCCAGCAGCTTATCGACAGGGCCCTACGAGCAGTACTTC.

The rearrangement uses TRBV11-2 and TRBJ2-7; 10 bases agree with TRBD1. The V segment lost 0 bases and the J segment 2 bases; nucleotides outside the gene matches: 10. The CDR3 runs to 18 residues. From germline, CDR1 is SGHAT and CDR2 FQNNGV. CDR3 DNA sequence: TGTGCCAGCAGCTTAGAGGACAGGGGGGCCACGGGGCCCTACGAGCAGTACTTC. Protein product: CASSLEDRGATGPYEQYF.